This T cell receptor (beta chain) appears in the sequencing data of a study of early T cells in non-severe SARS-CoV-2 infection. On the study more broadly: Investigators sequenced bulk RNA drawn from unsorted whole blood, and chains remained unpaired.

The germline gives CDR1 LNHDA, CDR2 SQIVND (reference sequence). The V and J ends lost 8 bases and 2 bases, in that order; junction bases with no gene match: 5. CDR3 length: 13 residues. Unique molecular identifiers were affixed to single, distinct cDNA molecules. TCRdb redid the calling of the 5' RACE reads with MiXCR, one entry per CDR3 protein. The data hold tens of thousands of distinct CDR3 sequences, with 11% observed a single time. This clonotype came up many times. The receptor was isolated from an adult who was a healthcare worker with PCR-confirmed SARS-CoV-2 infection or an uninfected control (not recorded which). The rearrangement joins TRBV19 to TRBJ2-7; the match to TRBD1 covers 8 bases. Input material: whole blood. CDR3 in DNA: TGTGCCAGTTCGACAGGGGAACCCTACGAGCAGTACTTC. Protein product: CASSTGEPYEQYF. The entire variable domain, with the rest obtained from reference TRBV19 and TRBJ2-7, is as follows: DGGITQSPKYLFRKEGQNVTLSCEQNLNHDAMYWYRQDPGQGLRLIYYSQIVNDFQKGDIAEGYSVSREKKESFPLTVTSAQKNPTAFYLCASSTGEPYEQYFGPGTRLTVT.